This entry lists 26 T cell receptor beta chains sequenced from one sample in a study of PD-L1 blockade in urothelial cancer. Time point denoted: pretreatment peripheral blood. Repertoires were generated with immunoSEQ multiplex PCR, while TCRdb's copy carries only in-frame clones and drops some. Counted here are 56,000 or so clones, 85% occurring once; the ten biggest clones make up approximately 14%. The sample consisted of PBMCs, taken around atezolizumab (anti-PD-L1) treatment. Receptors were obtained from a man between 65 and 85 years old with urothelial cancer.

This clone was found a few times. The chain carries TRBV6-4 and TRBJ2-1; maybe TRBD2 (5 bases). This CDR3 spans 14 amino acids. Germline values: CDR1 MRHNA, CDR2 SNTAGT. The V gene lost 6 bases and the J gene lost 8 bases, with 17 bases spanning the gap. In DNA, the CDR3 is TGTGCCAGCAGCCTCGAATTGTGGCGGGATGAGCAGTTCTTC. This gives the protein CASSLELWRDEQFF.

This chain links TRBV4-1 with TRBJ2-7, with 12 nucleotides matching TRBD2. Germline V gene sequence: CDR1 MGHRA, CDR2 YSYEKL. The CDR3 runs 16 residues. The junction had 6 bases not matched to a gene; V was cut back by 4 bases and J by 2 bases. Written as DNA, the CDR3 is TGCGCCAGCAGCCTCTTACTAGCGGGGGGAACCTACGAGCAGTACTTC. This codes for CASSLLLAGGTYEQYF.

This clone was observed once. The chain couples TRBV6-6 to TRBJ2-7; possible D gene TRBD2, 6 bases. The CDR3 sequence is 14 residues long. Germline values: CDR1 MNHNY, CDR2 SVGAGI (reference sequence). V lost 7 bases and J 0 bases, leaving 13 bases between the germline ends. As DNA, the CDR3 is TGTGCCAGCATGGCGACTAGAAACTCCTACGAGCAGTACTTC. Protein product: CASMATRNSYEQYF.

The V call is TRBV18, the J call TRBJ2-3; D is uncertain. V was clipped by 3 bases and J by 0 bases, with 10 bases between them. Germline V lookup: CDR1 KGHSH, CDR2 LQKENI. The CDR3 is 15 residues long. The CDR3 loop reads CASSPQRTSTDTQYF. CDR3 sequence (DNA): TGTGCCAGCTCACCCCAGCGAACTAGCACAGATACGCAGTATTTT.

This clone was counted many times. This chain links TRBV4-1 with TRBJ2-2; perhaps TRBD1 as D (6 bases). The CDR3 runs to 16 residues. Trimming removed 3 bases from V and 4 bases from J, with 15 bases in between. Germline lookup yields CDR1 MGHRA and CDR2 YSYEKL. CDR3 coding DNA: TGCGCCAGCAGCCAGGGGGCAGGGCGCGGCACCGGGGAGCTGTTTTTT. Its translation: CASSQGAGRGTGELFF.

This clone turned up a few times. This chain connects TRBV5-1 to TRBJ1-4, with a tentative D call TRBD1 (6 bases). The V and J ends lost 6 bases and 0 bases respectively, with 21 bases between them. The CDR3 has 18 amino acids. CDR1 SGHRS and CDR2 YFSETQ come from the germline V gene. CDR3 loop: CASTRGDNPLATNEKLFF. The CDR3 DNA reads TGCGCCAGCACTCGGGGGGACAATCCCCTTGCAACTAATGAAAAACTGTTTTTT.

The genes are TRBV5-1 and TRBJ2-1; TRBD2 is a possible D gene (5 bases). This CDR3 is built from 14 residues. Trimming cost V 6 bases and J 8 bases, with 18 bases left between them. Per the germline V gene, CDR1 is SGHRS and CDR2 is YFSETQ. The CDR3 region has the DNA TGCGCCAGCAAATATGGACTGGCGGGCTATGAGCAGTTCTTC. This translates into CASKYGLAGYEQFF.

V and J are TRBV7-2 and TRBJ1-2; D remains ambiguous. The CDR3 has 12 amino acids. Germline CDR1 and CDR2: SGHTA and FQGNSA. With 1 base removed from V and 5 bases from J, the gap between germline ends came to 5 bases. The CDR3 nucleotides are TGTGCCAGCAGCTTAGTGAGTTATGGCTACACCTTC. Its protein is CASSLVSYGYTF. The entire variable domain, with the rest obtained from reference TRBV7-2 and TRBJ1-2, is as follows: GAGVSQSPSNKVTEKGKDVELRCDPISGHTALYWYRQSLGQGLEFLIYFQGNSAPDKSGLPSDRFSAERTGGSVSTLTIQRTQQEDSAVYLCASSLVSYGYTFGSGTRLTVV.

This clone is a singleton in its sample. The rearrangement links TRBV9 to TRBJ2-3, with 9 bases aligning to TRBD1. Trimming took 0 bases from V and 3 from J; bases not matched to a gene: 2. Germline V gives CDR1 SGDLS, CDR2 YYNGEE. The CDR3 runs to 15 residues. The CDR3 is CASSVGQGGTDTQYF. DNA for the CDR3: TGTGCCAGCAGCGTAGGACAGGGGGGGACAGATACGCAGTATTTT.

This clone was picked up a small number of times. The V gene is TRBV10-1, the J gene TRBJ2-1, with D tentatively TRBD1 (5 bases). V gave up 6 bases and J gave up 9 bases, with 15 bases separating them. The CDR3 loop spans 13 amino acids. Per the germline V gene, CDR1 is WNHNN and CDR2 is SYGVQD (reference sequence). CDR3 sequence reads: CASRDNQDSEQFF. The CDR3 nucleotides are TGCGCCAGCAGGGACAATCAGGATAGTGAGCAGTTCTTC.

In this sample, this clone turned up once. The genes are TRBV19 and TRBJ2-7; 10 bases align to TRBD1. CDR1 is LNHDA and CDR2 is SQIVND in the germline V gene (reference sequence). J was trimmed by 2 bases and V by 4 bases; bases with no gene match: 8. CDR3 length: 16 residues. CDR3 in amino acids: CASSSRDRGSPYEQYF. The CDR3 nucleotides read TGTGCCAGTAGTAGCCGGGACAGGGGTTCCCCCTACGAGCAGTACTTC.

The CDR3 bases are TGTGCCACCAGCATCTGGGCACAGAGCAATCAGCCCCAGCATTTT. Translation: CATSIWAQSNQPQHF. The chain employs TRBV15 and TRBJ1-5; D unclear. The CDR3 consists of 15 residues. Germline V gene data show CDR1 as LNHNV and CDR2 as YYDKDF (reference sequence). V was trimmed by 4 bases and J by 1 base, leaving 11 bases between them.

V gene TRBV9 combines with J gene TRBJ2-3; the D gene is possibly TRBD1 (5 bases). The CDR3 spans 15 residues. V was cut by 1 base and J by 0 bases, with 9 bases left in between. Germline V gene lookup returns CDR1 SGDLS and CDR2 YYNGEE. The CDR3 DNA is TGTGCCAGCAGCGTAATCCCAGGGAGCACAGATACGCAGTATTTT. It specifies CASSVIPGSTDTQYF.

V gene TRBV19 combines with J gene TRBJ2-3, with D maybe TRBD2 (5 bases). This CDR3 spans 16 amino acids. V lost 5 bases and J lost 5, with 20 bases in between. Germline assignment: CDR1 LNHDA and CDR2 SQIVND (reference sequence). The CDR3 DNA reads TGTGCCAGTAGTCCTTTACCCCGGACTGTGGGAGATACGCAGTATTTT. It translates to CASSPLPRTVGDTQYF.

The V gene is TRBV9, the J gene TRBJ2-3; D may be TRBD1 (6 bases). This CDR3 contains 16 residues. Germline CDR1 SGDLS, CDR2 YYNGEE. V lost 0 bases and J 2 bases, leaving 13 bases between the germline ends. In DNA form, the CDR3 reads TGTGCCAGCAGCGTAGGGGACAAATCGTACACAGATACGCAGTATTTT. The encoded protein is CASSVGDKSYTDTQYF.

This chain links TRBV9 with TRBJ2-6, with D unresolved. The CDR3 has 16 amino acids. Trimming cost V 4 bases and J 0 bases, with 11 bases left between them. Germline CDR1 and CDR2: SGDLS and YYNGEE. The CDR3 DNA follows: TGTGCCAGCAGCCCGCGACTTAGCTCTGGGGCCAACGTCCTGACTTTC. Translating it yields CASSPRLSSGANVLTF.

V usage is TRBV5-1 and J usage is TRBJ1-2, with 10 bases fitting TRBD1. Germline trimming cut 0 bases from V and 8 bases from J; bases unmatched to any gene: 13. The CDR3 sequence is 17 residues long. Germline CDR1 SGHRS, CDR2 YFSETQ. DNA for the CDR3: TGCGCCAGCAGCTTGGGACTGGGACAGGGGCCTGTCGAAGGCTACACCTTC. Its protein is CASSLGLGQGPVEGYTF.

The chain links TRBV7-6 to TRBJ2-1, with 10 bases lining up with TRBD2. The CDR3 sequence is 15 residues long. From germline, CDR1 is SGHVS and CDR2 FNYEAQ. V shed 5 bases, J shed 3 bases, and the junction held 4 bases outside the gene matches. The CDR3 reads CASSASGSNYNEQFF. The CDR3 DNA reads TGTGCCAGCAGCGCTAGCGGGAGTAACTACAATGAGCAGTTCTTC.

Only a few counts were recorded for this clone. The CDR3 loop is CASSLQLAYHGELFF. CDR3 bases: TGCGCCAGCAGCCTCCAACTAGCGTACCACGGGGAGCTGTTTTTT. The chain carries TRBV4-1 and TRBJ2-2; 7 bases map to TRBD2. Germline CDR1 is MGHRA and CDR2 is YSYEKL. The CDR3 is 15 amino acids. Trimming cost V 4 bases and J 7 bases; bases outside gene matches: 9.

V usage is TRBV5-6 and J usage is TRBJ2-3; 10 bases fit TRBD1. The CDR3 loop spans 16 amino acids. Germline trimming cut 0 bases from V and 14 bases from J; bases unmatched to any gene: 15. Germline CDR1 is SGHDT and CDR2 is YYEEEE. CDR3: CASSLETGGEYRYAYF. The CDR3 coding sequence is TGTGCCAGCAGCTTGGAGACAGGGGGCGAGTACAGATACGCGTATTTT.

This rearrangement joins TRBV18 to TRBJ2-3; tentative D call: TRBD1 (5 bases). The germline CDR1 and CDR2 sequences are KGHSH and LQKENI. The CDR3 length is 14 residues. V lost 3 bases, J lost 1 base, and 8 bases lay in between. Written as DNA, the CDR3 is TGTGCCAGCTCACCGAAGACAGGCACAGATACGCAGTATTTT. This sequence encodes CASSPKTGTDTQYF.

This chain's CDR3 is CAISESRTGVPQPQHF. CDR3 nucleotide sequence: TGTGCCATCAGTGAGTCGAGGACAGGGGTCCCTCAGCCCCAGCATTTT. The chain carries TRBV10-3 and TRBJ1-5; 9 positions match TRBD1. The trim removed 0 bases at V and 6 bases at J, leaving 6 bases unmatched. Looked up from germline, CDR1 is ENHRY and CDR2 is SYGVKD. CDR3 size: 16 residues.

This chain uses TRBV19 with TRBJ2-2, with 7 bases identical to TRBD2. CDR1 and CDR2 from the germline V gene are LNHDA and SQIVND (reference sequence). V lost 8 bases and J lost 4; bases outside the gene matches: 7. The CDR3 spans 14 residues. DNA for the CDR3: TGTGCCAGTGGGGGAGGGGTAGGCACCGGGGAGCTGTTTTTT. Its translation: CASGGGVGTGELFF.

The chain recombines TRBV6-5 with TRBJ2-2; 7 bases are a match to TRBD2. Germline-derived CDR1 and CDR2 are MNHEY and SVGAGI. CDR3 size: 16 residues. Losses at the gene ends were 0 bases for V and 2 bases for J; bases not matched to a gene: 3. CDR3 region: CASSYSAGANTGELFF. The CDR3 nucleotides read TGTGCCAGCAGTTACTCGGCGGGAGCAAACACCGGGGAGCTGTTTTTT.

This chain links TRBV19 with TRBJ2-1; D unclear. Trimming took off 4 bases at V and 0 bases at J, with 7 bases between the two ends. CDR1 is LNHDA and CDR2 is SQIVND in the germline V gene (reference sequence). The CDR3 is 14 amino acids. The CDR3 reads CASSKESSYNEQFF. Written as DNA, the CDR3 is TGTGCCAGTAGTAAAGAGAGCTCCTACAATGAGCAGTTCTTC.

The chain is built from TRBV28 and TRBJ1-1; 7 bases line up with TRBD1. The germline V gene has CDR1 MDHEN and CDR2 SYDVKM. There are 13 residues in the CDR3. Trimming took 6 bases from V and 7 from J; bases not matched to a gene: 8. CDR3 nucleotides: TGTGCCAGCAGCTCAGACAGGGCGAGTGAAGCTTTCTTT. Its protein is CASSSDRASEAFF.